These 6 T cell receptor beta chains originate from one sample sequenced in a study of blood T cell repertoires in COVID-19 (dated by TCRdb to 2019 to 2021). Receptors were amplified or captured by the immunoSEQ multiplex PCR assay. Imported from immuneACCESS, the table was reduced by TCRdb to in-frame sequences with V and J called. These copies leave out some clones; in studies compared against another copy, an unresolved V gene accounts for under half, and the cause of the remainder is not known. The sample contains 60,000 or so clones, about 90% of them found a single time. Roughly 9.1% of the sample goes to the ten largest clones. The sequencing input was peripheral blood. The receptors were sampled from a human donor with acute or convalescent COVID-19. The donor label of this sample is uncertain.

This chain joins TRBV10-1 and TRBJ2-2; D perhaps matches TRBD1 (6 bases). CDR1 WNHNN and CDR2 SYGVQD come from the germline V gene (reference sequence). V lost 7 bases and J lost 0, with 12 bases in between. The CDR3 loop spans 15 amino acids. CDR3 in amino acids: CASTGDTANTGELFF. CDR3 nucleotides: TGCGCCAGCACCGGGGACACCGCGAACACCGGGGAGCTGTTTTTT.

The V gene is TRBV19, the J gene TRBJ1-6, with 10 bases fitting TRBD1. The V segment lost 3 bases and the J segment 2 bases; nucleotides outside the gene matches: 7. The CDR3 totals 18 residues. Germline values: CDR1 LNHDA, CDR2 SQIVND (reference sequence). In DNA, the CDR3 is TGTGCCAGTAGTATGGGGACAGGGGTTATCCCCTATAATTCACCCCTCCACTTT. This sequence encodes CASSMGTGVIPYNSPLHF. The variable domain in full, completed from reference TRBV19 and TRBJ1-6, reads DGGITQSPKYLFRKEGQNVTLSCEQNLNHDAMYWYRQDPGQGLRLIYYSQIVNDFQKGDIAEGYSVSREKKESFPLTVTSAQKNPTAFYLCASSMGTGVIPYNSPLHFGNGTRLTVT.

The chain has TRBV5-1 and TRBJ1-3, with 10 bases identical to TRBD1. V shed 4 bases and J 2 bases; nucleotides not matched to a gene: 6. The CDR3 is 16 amino acids. Germline V gene sequence: CDR1 SGHRS, CDR2 YFSETQ. As DNA, the CDR3 is TGCGCCAGCAGCGAGGACGGGACAGGGGCTGGAAACACCATATATTTT. Translating gives CASSEDGTGAGNTIYF.

The rearrangement uses TRBV10-1 and TRBJ2-3; tentatively, D is TRBD2 (5 bases). V was trimmed by 4 bases and J by 2 bases, leaving 10 bases between them. Looked up from germline, CDR1 is WNHNN and CDR2 is SYGVQD (reference sequence). CDR3 length: 14 residues. The CDR3 sequence: CASSGGADTDTQYF. CDR3 bases: TGCGCCAGCAGTGGAGGAGCGGACACAGATACGCAGTATTTT.

Only one count was recorded for this clone. The gene calls are TRBV28 and TRBJ2-3, with TRBD2 matching over 7 bases. In germline, CDR1 is MDHEN, CDR2 SYDVKM. The CDR3 totals 17 residues. V dropped 9 bases and J dropped 5; count of bases not matched to a gene: 20. CDR3 region: CASPSPGRGSFQDTQYF. The CDR3 DNA reads TGTGCCAGTCCCTCCCCTGGTCGCGGGAGTTTTCAAGATACGCAGTATTTT.

The V call is TRBV24-1, the J call TRBJ2-1; 8 positions match TRBD1. This CDR3 has 21 residues. CDR1 is KGHDR, CDR2 SFDVKD, per germline. J lost 0 bases, V lost 2 bases, and 17 bases had no gene match. The chain's CDR3 is CATSDWAAGGGNSISYNEQFF. The CDR3 region has the DNA TGTGCCACCAGTGATTGGGCCGCAGGGGGCGGAAATTCTATCTCCTACAATGAGCAGTTCTTC.